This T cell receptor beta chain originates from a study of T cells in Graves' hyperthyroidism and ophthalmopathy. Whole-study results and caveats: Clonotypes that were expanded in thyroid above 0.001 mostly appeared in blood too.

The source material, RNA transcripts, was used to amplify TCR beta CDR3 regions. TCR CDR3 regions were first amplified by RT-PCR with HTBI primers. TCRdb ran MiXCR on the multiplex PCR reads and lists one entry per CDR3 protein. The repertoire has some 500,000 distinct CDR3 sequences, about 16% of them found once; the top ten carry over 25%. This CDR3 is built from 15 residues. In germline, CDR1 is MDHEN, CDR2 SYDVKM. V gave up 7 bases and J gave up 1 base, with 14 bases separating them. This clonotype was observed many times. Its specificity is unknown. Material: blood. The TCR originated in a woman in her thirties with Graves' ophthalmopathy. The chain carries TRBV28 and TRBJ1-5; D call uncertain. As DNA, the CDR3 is TGTGCCAGCACGACCTTCGTTTTGAGCAATCAGCCCCAGCATTTT. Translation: CASTTFVLSNQPQHF.